The clone carrying this T cell receptor beta chain was observed a handful of times. Researchers took RNA transcripts and amplified TCR beta CDR3 regions from them. The authors performed first-round RT-PCR with HTBI primers and then a second-round multiplex PCR. TCRdb re-derived calls from the multiplex PCR reads in MiXCR, one entry per CDR3 protein. The table records a few hundred thousand distinct CDR3 sequences, roughly 15% of them present only once. The sample originates from a study of Graves' ophthalmopathy and Graves' hyperthyroidism. Stable hyperthyroid donors showed no ophthalmopathy during 18 months follow-up. Clinical symptoms, serum thyroxine, TRAb, thyroid ultrasound and orbital computed tomography formed the basis of diagnosis. PBMCs were density-gradient isolated from around 9.2 ml fresh blood. The CDR3 has 15 residues. Trimming removed 0 bases from V and 4 bases from J, with 10 bases in between. Germline CDR1 reads SGDLS; CDR2 reads YYNGEE.

The chain has TRBV9 and TRBJ2-2; D remains unclear. The sequencing input was peripheral blood. This clonotype was sampled from a woman aged 18-29 years with stable Graves' hyperthyroidism. The CDR3 protein is CASSVAPPGTGELFF. In DNA form, the CDR3 reads TGTGCCAGCAGCGTAGCTCCCCCAGGCACCGGGGAGCTGTTTTTT. Full variable domain (outside the CDR3, taken from reference TRBV9 and TRBJ2-2): DSGVTQTPKHLITATGQRVTLRCSPRSGDLSVYWYQQSLDQGLQFLIQYYNGEERAKGNILERFSAQQFPDLHSELNLSSLELGDSALYFCASSVAPPGTGELFFGEGSRLTVL.